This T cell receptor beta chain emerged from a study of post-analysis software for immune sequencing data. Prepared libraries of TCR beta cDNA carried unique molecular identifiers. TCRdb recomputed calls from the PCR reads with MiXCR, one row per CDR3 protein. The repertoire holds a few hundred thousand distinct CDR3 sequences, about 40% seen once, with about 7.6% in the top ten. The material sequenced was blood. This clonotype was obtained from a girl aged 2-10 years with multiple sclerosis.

The CDR3 DNA follows: TGTGCCAGCAGCTTACTAACGGGAGGGGTCGATACGCAGTATTTT. Amino acids: CASSLLTGGVDTQYF. J is TRBJ2-3 and V is TRBV7-2; 8 bases map to TRBD2. Germline V CDR1 and CDR2: SGHTA, FQGNSA. The J segment lost 6 bases and the V segment lost 2 bases, leaving 7 bases of the junction unmatched. The CDR3 sequence is 15 residues long.